These T cell receptor beta chains were read from a single sample in a study of regulatory T cells in long-lasting Graves disease. Each CDR3 protein is one row after TCRdb ran MiXCR on the multiplex PCR reads. This sample has around 300,000 distinct CDR3 sequences, with 22% found just once. The source was peripheral blood mononuclear cells (PBMCs), collected when the disease was refractory, from a patient treated with antithyroid drugs. Receptors were obtained from a female donor with Graves disease. The conserved cysteine and the conserved F or W are not part of the CDR3 here. The D gene is left open where the match is weak. Where a row states a size, it is once, few, many or the class of an expanded clone; other rows omit it.

clone size,J gene,V gene,D gene,CDR3 protein
-,TRBJ2-3,TRBV12-3/TRBV12-4,-,ASSLRWASVTDTQY
many,TRBJ2-7,TRBV3-1,-,ASSVRRGATYEQY
-,TRBJ2-7,TRBV18,-,ASSPRAAARSEQY
few,TRBJ1-2,TRBV7-9,-,ASSLGVPSNYGYT
many,TRBJ1-1,TRBV28,-,ASRPSAADTEAF
-,TRBJ1-1,TRBV7-9,-,ASSLAPGLDTEAF
-,TRBJ1-1,TRBV5-1,-,ASSLRQGRTEAF
-,TRBJ2-6,TRBV27,-,ASSLYGAGANVLT
many,TRBJ1-4,TRBV4-1,-,ASSQLGEKLF
-,TRBJ2-7,TRBV7-9,-,ASSDDIYEQY
few,TRBJ1-5,TRBV6-1,TRBD1,ASGGQANQPQH
-,TRBJ2-1,TRBV7-6,-,ASSLGLASHNEQF
many,TRBJ2-2,TRBV5-1,-,ASSLTPGELF
-,TRBJ2-7,TRBV6-1,TRBD1,ASSRGDRGPHEQY
few,TRBJ2-5,TRBV5-1,TRBD1,ASSSTGTVETQY
-,TRBJ1-1,TRBV27,-,ASSPLPANTEAF
few,TRBJ1-1,TRBV7-2,-,ASSPGSALEAF
few,TRBJ1-1,TRBV29-1,-,SVDPEAF
few,TRBJ1-1,TRBV4-2,-,ASGLGGTEAF
many,TRBJ1-5,TRBV28,TRBD1,ASVRPGTGYNQPQH
once,TRBJ2-7,TRBV5-1,TRBD1,ASSLTDRASYEQY
many,TRBJ1-4,TRBV6-2/TRBV6-3,-,ASTQETVGRMNEKLF
-,TRBJ2-7,TRBV20-1,TRBD1,SARVMGQGWPYERY
many,TRBJ1-2,TRBV28,-,ASSLTGGSFNGYT
many,TRBJ2-5,TRBV18,-,ASSPEGSGLQETQY
many,TRBJ2-7,TRBV11-1,TRBD1,ASSAKQGADEQY
-,TRBJ1-2,TRBV7-2,TRBD1,ASSFQGAPGYT
-,TRBJ1-1,TRBV28,-,ASSWGGGSVMDTEAF
many,TRBJ2-7,TRBV28,-,ASSFRHEQY
-,TRBJ2-2,TRBV7-8,TRBD2,ASSPTSGSYTGELF
few,TRBJ2-4,TRBV20-1,TRBD1,SARASQGAAKNIQY
-,TRBJ2-3,TRBV2,TRBD1,ASSRDRVVGDTQY
many,TRBJ1-1,TRBV6-1,-,ASSGVLNTEAF
many,TRBJ2-2,TRBV2,TRBD2,ASSQTSVNTGELF
few,TRBJ1-2,TRBV7-9,-,ASSLLGSNYGYT
-,TRBJ2-7,TRBV5-1,-,ASSPHRIPYEQY
many,TRBJ2-7,TRBV11-2,-,ASSLESEQY
many,TRBJ2-7,TRBV30,-,AWAAGTGGLGEQY
few,TRBJ1-4,TRBV7-8,-,ASSPERHRANEKLF
many,TRBJ1-2,TRBV27,-,ASSLTGQFHGYT
-,TRBJ2-1,TRBV10-3,TRBD2,AISEFAGTRAYNEQF
few,TRBJ1-1,TRBV5-1,-,ASSLNSVETEAF
-,TRBJ2-1,TRBV4-1,TRBD2,ASSQVSGTYNEQF
once,TRBJ2-7,TRBV6-9,-,ASSYSGPDLGYEQY
-,TRBJ2-2,TRBV7-9,-,ASSPPGSFPTGELF
-,TRBJ2-6,TRBV6-5,TRBD2,ANSYGHLSGRTGANVLT
many,TRBJ1-5,TRBV6-1,-,ASSAVGETEPQH
many,TRBJ2-5,TRBV6-5,-,ASSYSIQGKTQY
-,TRBJ2-7,TRBV20-1,TRBD2,SASKRISGTSLGTYEQY
-,TRBJ1-6,TRBV28,-,ASTSYATRGTNLH
many,TRBJ1-5,TRBV12-3/TRBV12-4,-,ASSFGTVGNQPQH
-,TRBJ2-6,TRBV27,-,ASSLTGTVESGANVLT
few,TRBJ2-7,TRBV6-5,-,ASSYAGNGNEQY
many,TRBJ1-1,TRBV29-1,-,SVEDLWGMGTEAF
many,TRBJ1-6,TRBV5-1,TRBD1,ASSEGQGIGNSPLH
-,TRBJ1-2,TRBV2,TRBD1,ASSSPGTDNYGYT
few,TRBJ2-7,TRBV29-1,TRBD1,SVLGTGTTLLEQY
-,TRBJ1-1,TRBV5-1,-,ASSLDTLNTEAF
-,TRBJ2-3,TRBV12-3/TRBV12-4,-,ASSFGATGTTDTQY